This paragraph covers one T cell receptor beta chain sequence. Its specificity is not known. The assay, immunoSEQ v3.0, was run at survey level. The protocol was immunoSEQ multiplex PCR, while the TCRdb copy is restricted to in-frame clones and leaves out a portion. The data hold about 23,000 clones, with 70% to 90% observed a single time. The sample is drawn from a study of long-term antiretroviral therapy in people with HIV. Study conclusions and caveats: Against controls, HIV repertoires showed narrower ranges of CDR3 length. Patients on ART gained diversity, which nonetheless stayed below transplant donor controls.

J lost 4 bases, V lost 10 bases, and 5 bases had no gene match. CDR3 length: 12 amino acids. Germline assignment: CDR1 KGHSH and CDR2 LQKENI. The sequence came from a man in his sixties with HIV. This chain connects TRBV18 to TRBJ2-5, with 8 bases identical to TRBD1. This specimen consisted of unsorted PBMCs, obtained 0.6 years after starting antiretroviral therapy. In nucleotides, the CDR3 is TGTGCCACCACCGACAGGGGAGAGACCCAGTACTTC. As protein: CATTDRGETQYF.